This T cell receptor beta chain was sequenced in a study of blood T cells in healthy people across ages. Using a J-beta primer mix together with a sample-barcoded 5' primer, a second PCR was run for roughly 6 to 12 cycles. One entry per CDR3 protein, called by TCRdb with MiXCR from the 5' RACE reads. Altogether about 800,000 distinct CDR3 sequences are present, 58% being singletons, with the ten largest covering approximately 23%. Trimming stripped 3 bases from V and 4 bases from J, with 10 bases between. The CDR3 runs to 14 residues. Germline V gene lookup returns CDR1 SEHNR and CDR2 FQNEAQ (reference sequence).

V is TRBV7-9 and J is TRBJ2-1, with D hard to call. The sequence was collected from a man aged 30 to 45 in good health. Material for sequencing was blood. CDR3: CASSLNSLYNEQFF. The CDR3 coding sequence is TGTGCCAGCAGCTTGAACTCGCTGTACAATGAGCAGTTCTTC.